The 8 T cell receptor beta chains listed next were all sequenced from one sample in a study of PD-1 blockade in classical Hodgkin lymphoma. All patients relapsed after autologous stem cell transplantation, and brentuximab vedotin exposure varied. Produced via immunoSEQ multiplex PCR; TCRdb's table is partial and in-frame only. This table holds more than 90,000 clones, around 89% found once. Sequences were derived from peripheral blood mononuclear cells (PBMCs), sampled before the second cycle of nivolumab. The receptors were sampled from a human donor with classical Hodgkin lymphoma.

The V and J genes are TRBV11-2 and TRBJ2-3; possibly TRBD1 for D (6 bases). V lost 4 bases, J lost 5 bases, and 13 bases lay in between. The CDR3 covers 14 residues. Germline V gives CDR1 SGHAT, CDR2 FQNNGV. The CDR3 region has the DNA TGTGCCAGCAGCTCTTACAGGGTGGGAGATACGCAGTATTTT. It translates to CASSSYRVGDTQYF.

The J gene is TRBJ2-3, the V gene TRBV29-1; TRBD2 matches at 9 bases. The germline CDR1 and CDR2 sequences are SQVTM and ANQGSEA. Trimming cost V 2 bases and J 3 bases; bases outside gene matches: 9. The CDR3 runs to 16 residues. This CDR3 reads CSVEPLTSGETDTQYF. The CDR3 nucleotides are TGCAGCGTTGAACCCCTGACTAGCGGAGAGACAGATACGCAGTATTTT.

The chain employs TRBV11-3 and TRBJ2-5; 7 bases are a match to TRBD1. Germline values: CDR1 SGHNT, CDR2 YENEEA. Germline trimming cut 2 bases from V and 2 bases from J; bases unmatched to any gene: 5. This CDR3 region has 15 residues. As DNA, the CDR3 is TGTGCCAGCAGCTTAACAGGGGTGGGGCAAGAGACCCAGTACTTC. Encoded protein: CASSLTGVGQETQYF.

This chain uses TRBV7-6 with TRBJ2-2, with unresolved D. There are 12 residues in the CDR3. Germline lookup yields CDR1 SGHVS and CDR2 FNYEAQ. V lost 4 bases, J lost 3 bases, and 3 bases lay in between. CDR3 protein: CASSSYTGELFF. The CDR3 nucleotides are TGTGCCAGCAGCTCCTACACCGGGGAGCTGTTTTTT. The full variable domain, completed using reference TRBV7-6 and TRBJ2-2, is GAGVSQSPRYKVTKRGQDVALRCDPISGHVSLYWYRQALGQGPEFLTYFNYEAQQDKSGLPNDRFSAERPEGSISTLTIQRTEQRDSAMYRCASSSYTGELFFGEGSRLTVL.

The rearrangement uses TRBV27 and TRBJ1-1; D is unresolved. CDR3 length: 14 amino acids. V lost 3 bases and J lost 4, with 12 bases in between. Germline-derived CDR1 and CDR2 are MNHEY and SMNVEV (reference sequence). CDR3 amino acids: CASSFDGIGTEAFF. CDR3 nucleotides: TGTGCCAGCAGTTTCGACGGGATCGGCACTGAAGCTTTCTTT.

This chain links TRBV28 with TRBJ1-6; 7 positions match TRBD1. Looked up from germline, CDR1 is MDHEN and CDR2 is SYDVKM. The length of the CDR3 is 14 residues. V was pared by 5 bases and J by 10 bases, with 8 bases of the junction left unmatched. CDR3 bases: TGTGCCAGCAGTAAAAACACAGGGGCCTCACCCCTCCACTTT. Amino acid sequence: CASSKNTGASPLHF.

The chain has TRBV18 and TRBJ2-7, with D possibly TRBD2 on 6 matching bases. The ends were cut back, 3 bases at V and 6 bases at J, with 12 bases in the middle. The CDR3 is 13 residues long. Germline V lookup: CDR1 KGHSH, CDR2 LQKENI. The CDR3 loop reads CASSPGREVEQYF. The CDR3 DNA reads TGTGCCAGCTCACCGGGCAGGGAGGTCGAGCAGTACTTC.

The chain recombines TRBV7-8 with TRBJ2-1, with 8 bases that match TRBD1. V shed 6 bases and J 6 bases; nucleotides not matched to a gene: 10. This CDR3 is built from 15 residues. Germline assignment: CDR1 SGHVS and CDR2 FQNEAQ. The chain's CDR3 is CASRPRGQVSNEQFF. DNA for the CDR3: TGTGCCAGCAGACCGAGGGGACAGGTTTCCAATGAGCAGTTCTTC.